This entry lists 16 T cell receptor beta chains sequenced from one sample in a study of blood T cell repertoires in COVID-19. TCRdb's table, derived via immunoSEQ multiplex PCR, lists solely in-frame clones and lacks some. The table lists under 500,000 clones, 85% to 90% of them singletons. Sequencing was performed on peripheral blood. The receptors originated from a woman under 40 with acute or convalescent COVID-19.

V usage is TRBV5-1 and J usage is TRBJ2-2; possibly TRBD1 for D (6 bases). Germline V gene lookup returns CDR1 SGHRS and CDR2 YFSETQ. Trimming stripped 0 bases from V and 1 base from J, with 10 bases between. The CDR3 runs 16 residues. CDR3 bases: TGCGCCAGCAGCTTGGGAGGGGGAAGGAACACCGGGGAGCTGTTTTTT. This gives the protein CASSLGGGRNTGELFF.

The rearrangement uses TRBV28 and TRBJ1-1, with a weak D call TRBD1 (5 bases). The V and J ends lost 8 bases and 4 bases respectively, with 20 bases between them. Germline V CDR1 and CDR2: MDHEN, SYDVKM. CDR3 length: 15 residues. The CDR3 protein is CASRPWEGRGTEAFF. The DNA for the CDR3 is TGTGCCAGCCGTCCGTGGGAGGGGCGAGGCACTGAAGCTTTCTTT.

The rearrangement joins TRBV19 to TRBJ1-4; TRBD1 agrees at 8 bases. V lost 8 bases and J lost 6; bases outside the gene matches: 8. This CDR3 region has 14 residues. Germline assignment: CDR1 LNHDA and CDR2 SQIVND (reference sequence). CDR3 loop: CASGQGGTHEKLFF. The CDR3 DNA sequence: TGTGCCAGTGGACAGGGTGGGACCCATGAAAAACTGTTTTTT.

The chain has TRBV7-2 and TRBJ2-5; TRBD2 might be the D (5 bases). The germline V gene encodes CDR1 SGHTA and CDR2 FQGNSA. The CDR3 runs to 14 residues. Trimming pared 1 base from V and 2 bases from J, leaving 8 bases between. For the CDR3, the DNA is TGTGCCAGCAGCTTAGGAGGGTGGCAAGAGACCCAGTACTTC. Amino acid sequence: CASSLGGWQETQYF.

The CDR3 nucleotides read TGTGCCAGCAGCTTAGGAGGTGTCGGTTACGAGCAGTACTTC. This encodes CASSLGGVGYEQYF. The chain carries TRBV11-2 and TRBJ2-7; no clear D. The germline V and J ends were trimmed by 1 base and 4 bases, with 11 bases remaining between them. The CDR3 spans 14 residues. Germline V CDR1 and CDR2: SGHAT, FQNNGV.

This clone has only one observation. The chain has TRBV5-1 and TRBJ2-7; 8 positions agree with TRBD1. The ends lost 4 bases at V and 2 bases at J; junction bases unmatched: 5. Per germline, CDR1 SGHRS and CDR2 YFSETQ. The CDR3 has 14 amino acids. CDR3 loop: CASSTSGGTYEQYF. The CDR3 nucleotides are TGCGCCAGCAGCACCTCAGGGGGCACCTACGAGCAGTACTTC.

The CDR3 region is CAWSEGGYGYTF. CDR3 bases: TGTGCCTGGAGTGAAGGGGGCTATGGCTACACCTTC. The gene calls are TRBV30 and TRBJ1-2; D possibly corresponds to TRBD1 (6 bases). Germline V gene data show CDR1 as GTSNPN and CDR2 as SVGIG (reference sequence). V gave up 1 base and J gave up 4 bases, with 7 bases separating them. The CDR3 is made up of 12 amino acids.

This clone was recorded once. CDR3 loop: CASSVGVVRIYNEQFF. The CDR3 nucleotides are TGTGCCAGCAGCGTAGGAGTAGTTAGAATCTACAATGAGCAGTTCTTC. This chain uses TRBV9 with TRBJ2-1; unclear D gene. V lost 0 bases and J 3 bases, leaving 13 bases between the germline ends. Germline CDR1 is SGDLS and CDR2 is YYNGEE. This CDR3 has 16 residues.

The chain has TRBV27 and TRBJ1-2; unclear D gene. V dropped 6 bases and J dropped 5 bases, with 13 bases sitting between them. Germline V gives CDR1 MNHEY, CDR2 SMNVEV (reference sequence). The CDR3 loop spans 13 amino acids. CDR3: CASSPDGRYGYTF. CDR3 nucleotides: TGTGCCAGCAGCCCGGACGGGAGATATGGCTACACCTTC.

The chain uses TRBV6-5 and TRBJ2-2, with a possible D match to TRBD2 (7 bases). Germline V gene sequence: CDR1 MNHEY, CDR2 SVGAGI. The CDR3 spans 16 residues. V lost 2 bases and J lost 7, with 17 bases in between. CDR3 residues: CASSYGGGGRIGELFF. As DNA, the CDR3 is TGTGCCAGCAGTTACGGTGGGGGGGGCCGTATCGGGGAGCTGTTTTTT.

This clone was recorded once. The chain recombines TRBV14 with TRBJ2-5; 11 nucleotides agree with TRBD2. Trimming removed 4 bases from V and 2 bases from J; junction bases left unmatched: 3. This CDR3 has 15 residues. Germline CDR1 and CDR2: SGHDN and FVKESK. The DNA for the CDR3 is TGTGCCAGCAGCCCACTAGCGGGGGTGCAAGAGACCCAGTACTTC. Translation gives CASSPLAGVQETQYF.

The chain couples TRBV15 to TRBJ2-1; the D gene is possibly TRBD2 (7 bases). CDR1 is LNHNV, CDR2 YYDKDF, per germline (reference sequence). V dropped 1 base and J dropped 7 bases, with 23 bases sitting between them. The CDR3 extends over 18 amino acids. CDR3 in DNA: TGTGCCACCAGCAGAGTATATAGGGGGGGAAAAAGTAGAAATGAGCAGTTCTTC. Translating gives CATSRVYRGGKSRNEQFF.

The J gene is TRBJ1-4, the V gene TRBV11-2; a possible D gene is TRBD1 (6 bases). Germline CDR1 SGHAT, CDR2 FQNNGV. The CDR3 totals 16 residues. Trimming took off 1 base at V and 4 bases at J, with 13 bases between the two ends. The CDR3 DNA reads TGTGCCAGCAGCTTAGGATTCTCAGGGGTTAATGAAAAACTGTTTTTT. Encoded protein: CASSLGFSGVNEKLFF.

V is TRBV18 and J is TRBJ1-1, with D maybe TRBD1 (5 bases). The V gene's germline CDR1 is KGHSH and CDR2 LQKENI. Trimming left V 6 bases short and J 0 bases short, with 17 bases between. The CDR3 length is 16 residues. CDR3 nucleotides: TGTGCCAGCTCCCCGACAGTGATCCTGATGAACACTGAAGCTTTCTTT. Translating it yields CASSPTVILMNTEAFF.

This sequence joins TRBV7-2 and TRBJ1-2; TRBD1 aligns across 10 bases. Losses at the gene ends were 4 bases for V and 4 bases for J; bases not matched to a gene: 6. The CDR3 has 15 amino acids. CDR1 and CDR2 from the germline V gene are SGHTA and FQGNSA. CDR3 sequence reads: CASSSRTGGIYGYTF. The CDR3 nucleotides read TGTGCCAGCAGCTCCCGGACAGGGGGTATCTATGGCTACACCTTC.

The chain carries TRBV7-6 and TRBJ1-4, with TRBD1 as a possible D gene (5 bases). V lost 2 bases, J lost 7 bases, and 17 bases lay in between. Germline CDR1 and CDR2: SGHVS and FNYEAQ. CDR3 length: 16 residues. Here the CDR3 reads CASSLSRWGLGEKLFF. CDR3 DNA: TGTGCCAGCAGCTTAAGTAGGTGGGGCTTGGGTGAAAAACTGTTTTTT.